Listed here are 14 T cell receptor beta chains from one sample, sequenced in a study of T-cell memory formation after mild COVID-19. TCRdb re-derived calls from the 5' RACE reads in MiXCR, one entry per CDR3 protein. This sample has around 250,000 distinct CDR3 sequences; roughly 15% occur once, and the top ten carry 22%. The sample consisted of PBMCs or a T cell subset sorted from them (not recorded which). The receptor set was obtained from a man younger than 35 who had mild COVID-19 (a few samples of this study predate the infection). Cell type and time point are not known.

The gene calls are TRBV7-6 and TRBJ2-5; D is perhaps TRBD1 or TRBD2 (6 bases each). Trimming took 4 bases from V and 3 from J, leaving 21 bases between them. The CDR3 covers 17 residues. Per the germline V gene, CDR1 is SGHVS and CDR2 is FNYEAQ. This CDR3 is CASSWDSLRGNKETQYF. Here the CDR3 DNA reads TGTGCCAGCAGCTGGGACTCACTCAGGGGAAACAAAGAGACCCAGTACTTC.

This clonotype appeared a few times. The gene calls are TRBV27 and TRBJ1-1; no clear D. V was cut by 2 bases and J by 5 bases, with 9 bases left in between. Per the germline V gene, CDR1 is MNHEY and CDR2 is SMNVEV (reference sequence). The CDR3 runs to 13 residues. This chain's CDR3 is CASSLNAETEAFF. The CDR3 region has the DNA TGTGCCAGCAGTTTAAACGCGGAGACTGAAGCTTTCTTT.

V and J are TRBV27 and TRBJ2-7, with D perhaps TRBD1 (5 bases). This CDR3 region has 13 residues. Germline V lookup: CDR1 MNHEY, CDR2 SMNVEV (reference sequence). The V end was cut by 8 bases, the J end by 2 bases, with 13 bases between. CDR3 region: CASGRAGTYEQYF. The CDR3 DNA follows: TGTGCCAGCGGTCGGGCAGGGACCTACGAGCAGTACTTC.

The chain employs TRBV7-2 and TRBJ2-3, with D unclear. This CDR3 is built from 13 residues. CDR1 and CDR2 (germline): SGHTA, FQGNSA. The ends were cut back, 5 bases at V and 3 bases at J, with 9 bases in the middle. The CDR3 coding sequence is TGTGCCAGCAGCCCTACATGGACAGATACGCAGTATTTT. Translated: CASSPTWTDTQYF. The full variable domain, completed using reference TRBV7-2 and TRBJ2-3, is GAGVSQSPSNKVTEKGKDVELRCDPISGHTALYWYRQSLGQGLEFLIYFQGNSAPDKSGLPSDRFSAERTGGSVSTLTIQRTQQEDSAVYLCASSPTWTDTQYFGPGTRLTVL.

This clonotype was found a few times. The chain employs TRBV7-3 and TRBJ2-6; D gene uncertain. CDR3 length equals 16 residues. Trimming pared 3 bases from V and 4 bases from J, leaving 13 bases between. Germline V gives CDR1 SGHTA, CDR2 FQGTGA. For the CDR3, the DNA is TGTGCCAGCAGCTTTTCCCCCCTCGGGGGGGCCAACGTCCTGACTTTC. Translating it yields CASSFSPLGGANVLTF.

The CDR3 is CATSRDVENIQYF. CDR3 bases: TGTGCCACCAGCAGAGATGTGGAAAACATTCAGTACTTC. The V call is TRBV15, the J call TRBJ2-4, with unresolved D. Trimming stripped 0 bases from V and 5 bases from J, with 5 bases between. The CDR3 spans 13 residues. Germline V CDR1 and CDR2: LNHNV, YYDKDF (reference sequence).

The chain uses TRBV5-8 and TRBJ1-5; D not certain. In germline, CDR1 is SGHTS, CDR2 YDEGEE. The CDR3 has 13 amino acids. The V and J ends lost 3 bases and 5 bases respectively, with 9 bases between them. CDR3 in DNA: TGTGCCAGCAGCTCCCGTCATCATCAGCCCCAGCATTTT. Protein: CASSSRHHQPQHF.

As DNA, the CDR3 is TGTGCCAGCAGCCCACCTGGGACAGGCTACGAGCAGTACGTC. It specifies CASSPPGTGYEQYV. The rearrangement joins TRBV28 to TRBJ2-7, with 8 bases identical to TRBD1. CDR1 MDHEN and CDR2 SYDVKM come from the germline V gene. Unmatched junction bases numbered 7, after V lost 6 bases and J lost 3 bases. The CDR3 is made up of 14 amino acids.

This clonotype was seen many times. This chain links TRBV12-3 or TRBV12-4 with TRBJ2-3; D is ambiguous. The length of the CDR3 is 13 residues. V shed 5 bases and J shed 8 bases, with 14 bases lying between them. The CDR3, as DNA: TGTGCCAGCAGTCTCCACCGCCGGCCTACGCAGTATTTT. This sequence encodes CASSLHRRPTQYF.

This chain uses TRBV7-2 with TRBJ1-2; a possible D gene is TRBD1 (6 bases). There are 11 residues in the CDR3. Trimming left V 7 bases short and J 7 bases short, with 10 bases between. Germline CDR1 reads SGHTA; CDR2 reads FQGNSA. The CDR3 DNA follows: TGTGCCAGCAAACAGGGACTTGGCTACACCTTC. The encoded protein is CASKQGLGYTF. Based on the CDR3 plus reference TRBV7-2 and TRBJ1-2, the full variable domain is GAGVSQSPSNKVTEKGKDVELRCDPISGHTALYWYRQSLGQGLEFLIYFQGNSAPDKSGLPSDRFSAERTGGSVSTLTIQRTQQEDSAVYLCASKQGLGYTFGSGTRLTVV.

The chain uses TRBV7-9 and TRBJ2-7; D uncertain. This CDR3 is 12 amino acids long. The V gene lost 3 bases and the J gene lost 5 bases, with 8 bases spanning the gap. Germline V gives CDR1 SEHNR, CDR2 FQNEAQ (reference sequence). CDR3 nucleotide sequence: TGTGCCAGCAGCTTTGGCACCGACGAGCAGTACTTC. Encoded protein: CASSFGTDEQYF.

This clonotype was seen a few times. V usage is TRBV20-1 and J usage is TRBJ2-1; a weak D match, TRBD2 (7 bases). Trimming removed 1 base from V and 0 bases from J, with 19 bases in between. The CDR3 totals 18 residues. Germline CDR1 reads DFQATT; CDR2 reads SNEGSKA (reference sequence). The CDR3 DNA reads TGCAGTGCTAGAGGTGCGGGGGCCCAAACGACCTCCTACAATGAGCAGTTCTTC. It specifies CSARGAGAQTTSYNEQFF.

The gene calls are TRBV7-2 and TRBJ2-3; TRBD2 matches at 9 bases. Germline values: CDR1 SGHTA, CDR2 FQGNSA. The CDR3 is 16 residues long. The V gene end was trimmed by 5 bases and the J gene end by 7 bases; junction bases not matched to a gene: 13. This CDR3 reads CASSNRSLAGSYTQYF. CDR3 in DNA: TGTGCCAGCAGCAACAGAAGTCTAGCGGGGAGTTATACGCAGTATTTT.

The DNA of the CDR3 is TGTGCCAGCAGTGATGGGGGATCTGAACTGTTTTTT. Translation gives CASSDGGSELFF. The chain employs TRBV12-3 or TRBV12-4 and TRBJ1-4; perhaps TRBD1 as D (5 bases). With 5 bases removed from V and 12 bases from J, the gap between germline ends came to 13 bases. The length of the CDR3 is 12 residues.